Below, one T cell receptor (beta chain) is given with its context. Method: immunoSEQ multiplex PCR; TCRdb's copy keeps in-frame clones and lacks some. The sample gives hundreds of thousands of clones, about 95% of which show up once; 0.095% to 0.13% is in the top ten. Naive-designated CD8 cells lacked CD45RO, were positively enriched for CCR7, and omitted terminally differentiated effector memory CD45RA+ cells. The entry originates in a study of shared clonotypes between healthy human individuals. The length of the CDR3 is 12 residues. Germline-derived CDR1 and CDR2 are MDHEN and SYDVKM. The TCR comes from a woman aged 30 to 39 in good health. The sequenced sample consisted of naive CD8+ T cells sorted from blood. The chain combines TRBV28 with TRBJ2-5; 8 bases align to TRBD1. The J call may not be correct, given that the DNA end is closer to TRBJ2-7. CDR3 protein: CAEDRAAHEQYF. The CDR3 bases are TGTGCCGAGGACAGGGCCGCCCACGAGCAGTACTTC.